The present entry profiles one TCR beta chain with its context. Its binding antigen is unknown. No much larger clone exists at a distance of one base, and base qualities are not known. The data originate from a study of blood T cells in healthy people across ages (dated by TCRdb to the mid-2010s). In the study overall: Template switching captured roughly one uniquely barcoded TCR beta cDNA molecule per two T cells in model experiments. Age-related changes in TCR beta repertoire diversity were measured in the study by deep sequencing normalized with unique cDNA molecular identifiers. Donors were grouped into four age groups: young (average 16 years), middle-aged (over 35), aged (around 56) and long-lived (just over 80). To avoid experimental bias, donors of different ages were spread randomly across the sequencing lanes. Using the same blood draw, the study looked at two additional independent replicas of 1 million unique cDNA reads for two donors, one aged 18 to 29 and the other aged 80 or older.

Systemically healthy Caucasian individuals from Russia, 39 in total and aged roughly 6 to 100 years, were included as donors. Each donor gave approximately 9.4 milliliters of peripheral blood, drawn into EDTA-treated Vacutainer tubes. Ficoll-Paque density-gradient centrifugation was used to isolate PBMCs, with at least 7 million per sample. Trizol reagent was used to extract total RNA from PBMCs, with at least 6 micrograms per sample. For every donor, flow cytometry on a PBMC aliquot measured the percentage of naive CD45RAhigh/CD27high T cells. Including the terminal cysteine and phenylalanine, the CDR3 comprises 14 residues. Only the CDR3 region is kept as DNA, spanning 42 bases read in frame from base 1. Relative to germline, V is missing 5 bases and J is missing 13 bases, with 10 bases of the junction outside any gene match. Library preparation was by 5' RACE. This sample was sequenced with an Illumina HiSeq 2500. A second PCR of about 7 to 12 cycles was run with a J-beta primer mix and a sample-barcoded 5' primer. A template-switch 5' adaptor carrying 12 random nucleotides introduced a unique molecular identifier onto each TCR beta cDNA molecule. At least 2.5 million CDR3-containing paired-end reads were obtained from each sample. First-strand cDNA synthesis was performed from all RNA using the Mint cDNA synthesis kit, with priming by a TRBC-specific oligonucleotide. Following uracil-DNA glycosylase treatment, all cDNA underwent a first 18-cycle PCR with the universal primers M1SS and BC2_uni_R. The study's own analysis went as follows. For normalization, 1 million high-quality reads were randomly selected from each sample, with every read carrying a distinct molecular identifier. Reads with shared molecular identifiers were discarded instead of being binned into consensus sequences. MiTCR, with a Q25 quality threshold and the strictest error-elimination algorithm, was used for CDR3 identification, clonotype clustering and error correction. A nonparametric unseen species model with Euler transformation was used to estimate a lower bound on total TCR beta diversity. TCRdb redid the processing of the public reads, applying fastp at Q25 and MiXCR, and retained in-frame beta chains. Each record represents a unique CDR3 protein, reported with the most common genes and DNA among its rows. These V and J calls derive from TCRdb rather than the authors' analysis. The sample has around 800,000 distinct CDR3 sequences on record, 40% to 50% of them singletons. Roughly 19% of the sample lies in the top ten.

Broader findings and caveats from the paper: There was a strong correlation between observed TCR beta diversity and the percentage of naive T cells measured by flow cytometry. Because profiling used bulk unsorted PBMCs, naive and antigen-experienced compartments could not be compared conclusively. Estimates of total diversity based on one million sequenced T cells were regarded as lower bounds and as underestimates. Observed TCR beta diversity per million T cells fell roughly linearly with age, and a significant reduction was already apparent by age around 39. The CMV infection status of donors was not known, potentially confounding age-related changes in expanded clonotypes. The long-lived group showed more naive CD4+ T cells, fewer expanded clones and increased TCR diversity than the aged group, suggesting age selection.

This chain is built from TRBV12-3 or TRBV12-4 and TRBJ2-1, with 11 middle bases fitting TRBD2. The sequence was collected from a man aged 55 to 69 in good health. Sequenced: blood. The CDR3 here reads CASSRLAGRETQFF. DNA sequence: TGTGCCAGCAGTAGACTAGCGGGGCGAGAGACCCAGTTCTTC.